A selection of T cell receptor beta chains follows, all from one sample in a study of shared clonotypes between healthy human individuals. Here immunoSEQ multiplex PCR was the method, and the copy in TCRdb shows in-frame clones only, minus some. There are roughly 1,100,000 clones in the sample; about 70% occur only once, and around 1.4% lies in the top ten. Material: memory CD4+ T cells sorted from blood. These receptors were collected from a man aged 18 to 30 in good health. The CDR3 runs from the conserved cysteine through the conserved F or W. The D gene is left open where the match is weak. Size values are once, few and many counts, or a class for expanded clones, and some rows have none.

length | J | V | D | size | DNA | CDR3
16 | TRBJ2-5 | TRBV19 | TRBD2 | - | TGTGCCAGTAGTCCGGGACTAGCGGGGGGATCAGAGACCCAGTACTTC | CASSPGLAGGSETQYF
13 | TRBJ2-1 | TRBV5-4 | - | - | TGTGCCAGCAGCTTAGGGGGGCTGGGTGAGCAGTTCTTC | CASSLGGLGEQFF
13 | TRBJ2-7 | TRBV30 | TRBD1 | once | TGTGCCTGGAGAATAGGACAGGCCTACGAGCAGTACTTC | CAWRIGQAYEQYF
12 | TRBJ2-7 | TRBV6-1 | - | few | TGTGCCAGCAGTGAACCTGGTGGTCGGCAGTACTTC | CASSEPGGRQYF
13 | TRBJ1-4 | TRBV5-4 | - | - | TGTGCCAGCAGCCCACCGGGACAAGAAAAACTGTTTTTT | CASSPPGQEKLFF
13 | TRBJ2-5 | TRBV30 | - | few | TGTGCCTGGACTGGGGACACCCAAGAGACCCAGTACTTC | CAWTGDTQETQYF
16 | TRBJ2-3 | TRBV1 | - | once | TGCACCAGCAGCCAAGTTGTGGGAGTGAGCACAGATACGCAGTATTTT | CTSSQVVGVSTDTQYF
14 | TRBJ1-1 | TRBV7-3 | - | - | TGTGCCAGCAGCACCTCCGGGGGCGTCACTGAAGCTTTCTTT | CASSTSGGVTEAFF
15 | TRBJ2-6 | TRBV6-5 | TRBD2 | - | TGTGCCAGCAGTCGGGGGGATGCTGGGGCCAACGTCCTGACTTTC | CASSRGDAGANVLTF
13 | TRBJ2-1 | TRBV19 | - | once | TGTGCCAGTAGTATAGGACAGCTCAATGAGCAGTTCTTC | CASSIGQLNEQFF
18 | TRBJ1-6 | TRBV11-2 | TRBD1 | - | TGTGCCAGCAGCTTAGACCCTGGGACAGGGCTTAATAATTCACCCCTCCACTTT | CASSLDPGTGLNNSPLHF
13 | TRBJ1-2 | TRBV5-4 | TRBD1 | - | TGTGCCAGCAGCGGTGGGACAGGGGGTGGCTACACCTTC | CASSGGTGGGYTF
12 | TRBJ1-1 | TRBV19 | - | - | TGTGCCAGTAGTATAGATCGGACAGAAGCTTTCTTT | CASSIDRTEAFF
14 | TRBJ1-2 | TRBV7-2 | - | - | TGTGCCAGCAGCTCGCCCAGGAGGGAGGCTGGCTACACCTTC | CASSSPRREAGYTF
16 | TRBJ2-3 | TRBV2 | TRBD2 | - | TGTGCCAGCAGTCCCCGACTAGCGGGAGCTCCAGATACGCAGTATTTT | CASSPRLAGAPDTQYF
12 | TRBJ2-2 | TRBV19 | - | - | TGTGCCAGTAGTCGGAGAGTGGGGGAGCTGTTTTTT | CASSRRVGELFF
10 | TRBJ1-4 | TRBV2 | - | - | TGTGCCAGCTGTCTTGAAAAACTGTTTTTT | CASCLEKLFF
18 | TRBJ2-6 | TRBV10-3 | - | - | TGTGCCATCAGTCCACGGACGGGGAAAGAGGCTGGGGCCAACGTCCTGACTTTC | CAISPRTGKEAGANVLTF
14 | TRBJ1-3 | TRBV5-4 | - | - | TGTGCCAGCAGCTTCGCTGAGGCTGGAAACACCATATATTTT | CASSFAEAGNTIYF
13 | TRBJ2-4 | TRBV7-2 | - | - | TGTGCCAGCAGCTCACTAGCCAAAAACATTCAGTACTTC | CASSSLAKNIQYF